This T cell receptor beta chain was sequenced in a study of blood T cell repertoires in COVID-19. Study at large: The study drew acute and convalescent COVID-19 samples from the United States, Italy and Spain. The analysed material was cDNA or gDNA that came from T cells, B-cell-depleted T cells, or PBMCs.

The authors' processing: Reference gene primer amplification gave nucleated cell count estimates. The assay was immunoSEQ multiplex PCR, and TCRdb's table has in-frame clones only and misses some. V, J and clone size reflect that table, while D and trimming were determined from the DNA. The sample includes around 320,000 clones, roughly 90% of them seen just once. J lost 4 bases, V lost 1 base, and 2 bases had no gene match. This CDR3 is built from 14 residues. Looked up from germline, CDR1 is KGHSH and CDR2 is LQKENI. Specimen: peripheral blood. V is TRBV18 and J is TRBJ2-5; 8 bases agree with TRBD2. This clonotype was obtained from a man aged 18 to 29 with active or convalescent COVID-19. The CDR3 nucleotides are TGTGCCAGCTCACCACGGACTAGCCGAGAGACCCAGTACTTC. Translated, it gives CASSPRTSRETQYF.